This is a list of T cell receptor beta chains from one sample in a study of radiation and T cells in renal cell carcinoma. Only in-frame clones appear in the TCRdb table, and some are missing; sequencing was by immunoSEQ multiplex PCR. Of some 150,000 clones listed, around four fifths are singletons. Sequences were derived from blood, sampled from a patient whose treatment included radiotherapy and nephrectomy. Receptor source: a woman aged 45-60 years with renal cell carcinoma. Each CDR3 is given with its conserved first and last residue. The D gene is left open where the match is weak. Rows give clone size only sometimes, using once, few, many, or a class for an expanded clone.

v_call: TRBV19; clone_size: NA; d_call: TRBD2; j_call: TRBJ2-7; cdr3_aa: CASTLGLAHTYEQYF; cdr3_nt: TGTGCCAGTACCCTCGGACTAGCGCATACCTACGAGCAGTACTTC
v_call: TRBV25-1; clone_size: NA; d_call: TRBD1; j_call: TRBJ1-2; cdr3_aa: CASSALNRGYDGYTF; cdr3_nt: TGTGCCAGCAGTGCACTGAACAGGGGTTATGATGGCTACACCTTC
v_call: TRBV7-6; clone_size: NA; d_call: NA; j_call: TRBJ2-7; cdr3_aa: CASSLRSTPNDEQYF; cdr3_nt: TGTGCCAGCAGCTTGCGGTCCACTCCTAATGACGAGCAGTACTTC
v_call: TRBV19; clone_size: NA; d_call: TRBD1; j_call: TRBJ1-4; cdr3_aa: CASRPGQGGEKLFF; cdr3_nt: TGTGCCAGTAGACCGGGACAGGGGGGTGAAAAACTGTTTTTT
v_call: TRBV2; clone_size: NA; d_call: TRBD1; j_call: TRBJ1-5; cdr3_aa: CASGRGQAAGPQHF; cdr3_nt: TGTGCCAGCGGAAGAGGACAGGCTGCTGGTCCCCAGCATTTT
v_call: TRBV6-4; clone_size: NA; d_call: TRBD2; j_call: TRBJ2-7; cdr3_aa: CASRSPSGEQYF; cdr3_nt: TGTGCCAGCAGGTCCCCTAGCGGAGAGCAGTACTTC
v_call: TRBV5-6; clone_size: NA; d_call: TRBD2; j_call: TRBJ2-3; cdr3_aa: CASSLIAGDSTDTQYF; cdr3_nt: TGTGCCAGCAGCTTAATAGCGGGAGATAGCACAGATACGCAGTATTTT
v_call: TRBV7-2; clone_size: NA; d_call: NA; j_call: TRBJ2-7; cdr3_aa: CASSPNDRGLNHEQYF; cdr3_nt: TGTGCCAGCAGCCCCAACGACCGGGGGCTCAATCACGAGCAGTACTTC
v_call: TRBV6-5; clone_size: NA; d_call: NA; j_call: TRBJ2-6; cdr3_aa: CASSYRGSGANVLTF; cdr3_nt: TGTGCCAGCAGTTACCGCGGCTCTGGGGCCAACGTCCTGACTTTC
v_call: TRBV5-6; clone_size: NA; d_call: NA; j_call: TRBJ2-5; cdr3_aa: CASSYDPGETQYF; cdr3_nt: TGTGCCAGCAGCTACGACCCGGGGGAGACCCAGTACTTC
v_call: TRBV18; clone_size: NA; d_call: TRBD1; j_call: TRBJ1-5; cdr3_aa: CASSARTGGNQPQHF; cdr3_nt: TGTGCCAGCTCAGCCAGGACAGGGGGCAATCAGCCCCAGCATTTT
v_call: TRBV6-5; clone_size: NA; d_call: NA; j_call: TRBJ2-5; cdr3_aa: CASSSRETQYF; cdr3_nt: TGTGCCAGCAGTTCGAGAGAGACCCAGTACTTC
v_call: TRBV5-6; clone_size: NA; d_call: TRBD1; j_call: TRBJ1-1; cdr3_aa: CASSYGTVTEAFF; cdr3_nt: TGTGCCAGCAGCTACGGGACAGTGACTGAAGCTTTCTTT
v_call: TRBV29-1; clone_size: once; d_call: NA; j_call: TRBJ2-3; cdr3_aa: CSLLGGPDTQYF; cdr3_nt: TGCAGCTTACTAGGGGGTCCAGATACGCAGTATTTT
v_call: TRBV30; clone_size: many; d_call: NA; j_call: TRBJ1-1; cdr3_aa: CAWRTRAGVTEAFF; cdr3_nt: TGTGCCTGGAGGACACGTGCGGGGGTCACTGAAGCTTTCTTT
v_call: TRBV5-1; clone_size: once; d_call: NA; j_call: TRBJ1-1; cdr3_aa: CASSLAAAKNTEAFF; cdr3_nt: TGCGCCAGCAGCTTGGCGGCAGCCAAGAACACTGAAGCTTTCTTT
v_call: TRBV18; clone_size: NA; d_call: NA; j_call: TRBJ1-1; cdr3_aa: CASSPISTEAFF; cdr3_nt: TGTGCCAGCTCACCAATTAGCACTGAAGCTTTCTTT
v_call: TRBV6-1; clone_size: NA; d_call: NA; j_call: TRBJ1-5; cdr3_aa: CASSAQGSNQPQHF; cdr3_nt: TGTGCCAGCAGTGCACAGGGTTCCAATCAGCCCCAGCATTTT
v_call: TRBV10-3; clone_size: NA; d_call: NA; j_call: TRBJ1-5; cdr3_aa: CAIREDGTAKEPQHF; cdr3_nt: TGTGCCATCAGAGAAGATGGGACGGCCAAGGAGCCCCAGCATTTT
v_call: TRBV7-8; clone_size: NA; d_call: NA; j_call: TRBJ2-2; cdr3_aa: CASSLVRATGELFF; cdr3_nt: TGTGCCAGCAGCTTAGTGCGAGCCACCGGGGAGCTGTTTTTT
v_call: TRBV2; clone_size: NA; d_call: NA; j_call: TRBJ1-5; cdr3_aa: CARGLRGNGNQPQHF; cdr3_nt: TGTGCCAGAGGATTAAGGGGGAACGGCAATCAGCCCCAGCATTTT
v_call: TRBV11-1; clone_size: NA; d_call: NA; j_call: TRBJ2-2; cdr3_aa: CASSPNVPGTGELFF; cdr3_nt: TGTGCCAGCAGCCCTAACGTCCCAGGGACCGGGGAGCTGTTTTTT
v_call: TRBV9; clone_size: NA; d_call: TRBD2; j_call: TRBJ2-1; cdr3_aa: CASSPATSGGVGSGEQFF; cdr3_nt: TGTGCCAGCAGCCCCGCGACTAGCGGGGGGGTGGGCTCGGGTGAGCAGTTCTTC
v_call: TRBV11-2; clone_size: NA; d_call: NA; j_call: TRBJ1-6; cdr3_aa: CASSLASGAYNSPLHF; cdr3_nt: TGTGCCAGCAGCTTAGCATCCGGGGCCTATAATTCACCCCTCCACTTT
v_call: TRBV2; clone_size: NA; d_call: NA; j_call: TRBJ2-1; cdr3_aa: CASSLGARRDEQFF; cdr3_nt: TGTGCCAGCAGCCTAGGGGCCCGGAGGGATGAGCAGTTCTTC
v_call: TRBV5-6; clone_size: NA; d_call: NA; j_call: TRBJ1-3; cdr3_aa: CASSFDTGNTIYF; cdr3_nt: TGTGCCAGCAGCTTTGACACTGGAAACACCATATATTTT
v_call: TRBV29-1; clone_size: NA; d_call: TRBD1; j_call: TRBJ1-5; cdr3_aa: CSAKAGGEGQPQHF; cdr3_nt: TGCAGCGCAAAGGCAGGGGGAGAAGGTCAGCCCCAGCATTTT
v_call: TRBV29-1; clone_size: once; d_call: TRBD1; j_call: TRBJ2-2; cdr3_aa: CSVPGTGDRELFF; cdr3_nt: TGCAGCGTGCCTGGGACAGGGGACCGGGAGCTGTTTTTT
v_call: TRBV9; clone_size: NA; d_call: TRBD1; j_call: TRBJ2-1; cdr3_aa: CASSVGTGGNEQFF; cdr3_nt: TGTGCCAGCAGCGTTGGGACAGGGGGCAATGAGCAGTTCTTC
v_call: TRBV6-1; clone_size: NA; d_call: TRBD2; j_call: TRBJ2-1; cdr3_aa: CASSGLAGNEQFF; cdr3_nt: TGTGCCAGCAGTGGGCTAGCGGGGAATGAGCAGTTCTTC
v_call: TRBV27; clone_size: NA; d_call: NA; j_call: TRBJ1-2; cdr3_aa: CASSLEGGNGYTF; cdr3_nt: TGTGCCAGCAGTTTGGAGGGAGGCAATGGCTACACCTTC
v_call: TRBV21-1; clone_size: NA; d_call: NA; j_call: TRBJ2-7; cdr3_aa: CASSTPRADSYEQYF; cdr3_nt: TGTGCCAGCAGCACACCCCGGGCCGACAGCTACGAGCAGTACTTC
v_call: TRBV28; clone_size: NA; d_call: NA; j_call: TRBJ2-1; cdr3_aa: CASSPKGIRSNEQFF; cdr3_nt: TGTGCCAGCAGCCCAAAGGGGATTCGGTCTAATGAGCAGTTCTTC
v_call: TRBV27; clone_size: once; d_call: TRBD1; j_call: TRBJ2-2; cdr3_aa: CAATGGRTGELFF; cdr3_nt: TGTGCCGCGACAGGGGGTCGGACCGGGGAGCTGTTTTTT
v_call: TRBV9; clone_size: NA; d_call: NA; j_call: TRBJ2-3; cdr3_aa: CASSVLAGTDTQYF; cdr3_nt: TGTGCCAGCAGCGTGTTAGCAGGCACAGATACGCAGTATTTT
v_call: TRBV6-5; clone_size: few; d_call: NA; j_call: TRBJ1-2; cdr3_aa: CASSYLGGGSYGYTF; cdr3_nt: TGTGCCAGCAGTTACTTGGGTGGGGGGAGCTATGGCTACACCTTC